This T cell receptor (beta chain) appears in the sequencing data of a study of T cells in Graves' hyperthyroidism and ophthalmopathy. Overall study results and limits: Blood held most thyroid clonotypes expanded above 0.001 frequency.

Out of over 9 ml of fresh peripheral blood came the PBMCs. The CDR3 has 14 residues. Trimming stripped 6 bases from V and 1 base from J, with 9 bases between. The germline V gene has CDR1 MGHDK and CDR2 SYGVNS. RNA transcripts gave rise to amplified TCR beta CDR3 regions. TCR CDR3 underwent first-round RT-PCR with the HTBI primer set. Using its own MiXCR run on the multiplex PCR reads, TCRdb lists one record per CDR3 protein. The sample holds about 160,000 distinct CDR3 sequences, approximately 9% seen once. This clonotype was seen at least ten times. Its specificity is unknown. Source material: blood. This chain joins TRBV25-1 and TRBJ2-2; D is unresolved. The TCR originated in a woman between 18 and 29 years old with Graves' hyperthyroidism that later progressed to Graves' ophthalmopathy. The CDR3 loop is CASSPGGNTGELFF. CDR3 coding DNA: TGTGCCAGCAGCCCCGGCGGGAACACCGGGGAGCTGTTTTTT. The full variable domain, with the rest looked up from reference TRBV25-1 and TRBJ2-2, is EADIYQTPRYLVIGTGKKITLECSQTMGHDKMYWYQQDPGMELHLIHYSYGVNSTEKGDLSSESTVSRIRTEHFPLTLESARPSHTSQYLCASSPGGNTGELFFGEGSRLTVL.